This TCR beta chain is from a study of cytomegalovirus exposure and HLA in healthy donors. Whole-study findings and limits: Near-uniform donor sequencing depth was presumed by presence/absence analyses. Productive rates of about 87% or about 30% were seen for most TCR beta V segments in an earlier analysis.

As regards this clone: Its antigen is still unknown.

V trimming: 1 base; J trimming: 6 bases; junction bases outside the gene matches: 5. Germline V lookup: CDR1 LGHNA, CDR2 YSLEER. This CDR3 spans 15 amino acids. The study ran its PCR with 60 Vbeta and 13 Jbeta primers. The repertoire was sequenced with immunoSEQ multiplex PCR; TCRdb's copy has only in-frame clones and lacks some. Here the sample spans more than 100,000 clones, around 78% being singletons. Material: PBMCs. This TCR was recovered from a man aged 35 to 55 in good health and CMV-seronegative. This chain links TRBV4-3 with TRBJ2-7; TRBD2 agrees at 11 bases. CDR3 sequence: CASSQVAGGPGEQYF. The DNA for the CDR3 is TGCGCCAGCAGCCAAGTAGCGGGAGGGCCGGGCGAGCAGTACTTC.